This T cell receptor (beta chain) was sequenced during a study of blood T cell repertoires in COVID-19. Germline V CDR1 and CDR2: LGHNA, YSLEER. Trimming pared 3 bases from V and 7 bases from J, leaving 7 bases between. This CDR3 has 13 residues. Libraries were prepared by immunoSEQ multiplex PCR; TCRdb keeps only in-frame clonotypes and omits some of them. The sample contains roughly 200,000 clones, about 83% of which appear only once. This clone was counted only a few times. Participants were placed into cohorts based on the clinical history they reported. The chain couples TRBV4-3 to TRBJ1-6; D remains unclear. The TCR was taken from a man aged 35-49 years with acute COVID-19. The sample was PBMCs or T cells enriched from blood (not recorded which). The CDR3 coding sequence is TGCGCCAGCAGCCAGTACAGAAATTCACCCCTCCACTTT. Its translation is CASSQYRNSPLHF.